The 5 T cell receptor beta chains listed next were all sequenced from one sample in a study of OX40 agonist ivuxolimab in advanced cancers. Clones were sequenced by immunoSEQ multiplex PCR, and TCRdb holds only the in-frame ones, with some missing. Among under 60,000 clones listed, over 80% were seen once. This material consisted of CD4+ or CD8+ T cells sorted from blood, taken in a trial of the OX40 agonist ivuxolimab. These TCRs come from an adult with an advanced solid tumor such as melanoma, head and neck, liver or kidney cancer.

The chain links TRBV7-2 to TRBJ2-5, with D tentatively TRBD2 (6 bases). CDR3 length equals 14 residues. V was shortened by 3 bases and J by 7 bases, with 15 bases between the two germline ends. From germline, CDR1 is SGHTA and CDR2 FQGNSA. The chain's CDR3 is CASSFGLAKGTQYF. The CDR3 coding sequence is TGTGCCAGCAGCTTTGGCCTAGCGAAGGGGACCCAGTACTTC.

With regard to this clone: This same CDR3 is encoded by further DNA sequences in the sample. The genes are TRBV9 and TRBJ1-1, with 9 bases fitting TRBD1. In germline, CDR1 is SGDLS, CDR2 YYNGEE. The V segment lost 2 bases and the J segment 8 bases; nucleotides outside the gene matches: 1. This CDR3 region has 12 residues. CDR3 sequence (DNA): TGTGCCAGCAGCGTGGACAGGGGCGAAGCTTTCTTT. It yields the protein CASSVDRGEAFF.

The rearrangement links TRBV28 to TRBJ1-2; 11 positions agree with TRBD1. In germline, CDR1 is MDHEN, CDR2 SYDVKM. This CDR3 has 14 residues. V shed 4 bases and J 8 bases; nucleotides not matched to a gene: 6. CDR3 amino acids: CASSWTGGDWGYTF. CDR3 sequence (DNA): TGTGCCAGCAGTTGGACAGGGGGCGATTGGGGCTACACCTTC.

This chain uses TRBV9 with TRBJ2-2; D remains ambiguous. Trimming pared 0 bases from V and 4 bases from J, leaving 7 bases between. Germline CDR1 SGDLS, CDR2 YYNGEE. The CDR3 spans 14 residues. Here the CDR3 DNA reads TGTGCCAGCAGCGTAGATTTGGGCACCGGGGAGCTGTTTTTT. As protein: CASSVDLGTGELFF.

The CDR3 coding sequence is TGTGCCAGCAGCGGCCAGGGGGTAACTGAAGCTTTCTTT. This codes for CASSGQGVTEAFF. The chain recombines TRBV4-2 with TRBJ1-1, with TRBD1 matching over 7 bases. The length of the CDR3 is 13 residues. V lost 5 bases and J lost 5; bases outside the gene matches: 5. CDR1 and CDR2 from the germline V gene are LGHNA and YNFKEQ.